Below are 23 T cell receptor beta chains sequenced from a single sample in a study of blood T cell repertoires in COVID-19. Method: immunoSEQ multiplex PCR; TCRdb's copy keeps in-frame clones and lacks some. The sample yields about 76,000 clones, around 78% seen once. What was sequenced was peripheral blood. All receptors derive from a human donor in a cohort sampled during active COVID-19.

The genes are TRBV2 and TRBJ1-6; D remains unclear. V was shortened by 3 bases and J by 9 bases, with 12 bases between the two germline ends. CDR3 length: 14 amino acids. Looked up from germline, CDR1 is SNHLY and CDR2 is FYNNEI. The CDR3 DNA is TGTGCCAGCAGTGATTCACAGAACCGTTCACCCCTCCACTTT. Its translation is CASSDSQNRSPLHF.

The chain carries TRBV19 and TRBJ2-1; 7 nucleotides align to TRBD2. Germline V gene sequence: CDR1 LNHDA, CDR2 SQIVND (reference sequence). The CDR3 extends over 16 amino acids. V trimming: 1 base; J trimming: 6 bases; junction bases outside the gene matches: 9. The CDR3 spells CASSIGVGSGGNEQFF. The CDR3 coding sequence is TGTGCCAGTAGTATAGGCGTAGGGTCGGGGGGCAATGAGCAGTTCTTC.

The rearrangement joins TRBV6-2 or TRBV6-3 to TRBJ1-1, with TRBD1 as a possible D gene (6 bases). Trimming shortened V by 6 bases and J by 0 bases, and 11 bases separated the two germline ends. The CDR3 consists of 14 residues. Germline CDR1 MNHEY, CDR2 SVGEGT. CDR3 DNA sequence: TGTGCCAGCAGCCCCGGGACATTGAACACTGAAGCTTTCTTT. Translation: CASSPGTLNTEAFF.

The V and J genes are TRBV5-1 and TRBJ2-7, with TRBD2 matching 8 bases. CDR1 SGHRS and CDR2 YFSETQ come from the germline V gene. V was clipped by 4 bases and J by 2 bases; unmatched bases: 2. The CDR3 covers 13 residues. Written as DNA, the CDR3 is TGCGCCAGCAGCCAACTAGCGGCCTACGAGCAGTACTTC. This codes for CASSQLAAYEQYF.

V gene TRBV28 combines with J gene TRBJ2-7; 8 bases are a match to TRBD2. CDR1 and CDR2 (germline): MDHEN, SYDVKM. V dropped 7 bases and J dropped 5; count of bases not matched to a gene: 13. The CDR3 is made up of 15 amino acids. CDR3 nucleotides: TGTGCCAGCACTCCAGTCGGGGGGGCGATGCACGAGCAGTACTTC. Its protein product is CASTPVGGAMHEQYF.

This clone has only one observation. This chain uses TRBV28 with TRBJ2-7; maybe TRBD1 (5 bases). V lost 4 bases and J lost 0, with 10 bases in between. This CDR3 contains 14 residues. Germline V gene data show CDR1 as MDHEN and CDR2 as SYDVKM. CDR3 coding DNA: TGTGCCAGCAGTTCTCGGCAGGGCTCCTACGAGCAGTACTTC. Translated: CASSSRQGSYEQYF. Using reference TRBV28 and TRBJ2-7 for the parts outside the CDR3, the full variable domain is DVKVTQSSRYLVKRTGEKVFLECVQDMDHENMFWYRQDPGLGLRLIYFSYDVKMKEKGDIPEGYSVSREKKERFSLILESASTNQTSMYLCASSSRQGSYEQYFGPGTRLTVT.

The chain links TRBV7-6 to TRBJ2-7; 13 nucleotides match TRBD2. This CDR3 region has 18 residues. Germline V lookup: CDR1 SGHVS, CDR2 FNYEAQ. J was trimmed by 0 bases and V by 1 base; bases with no gene match: 6. The CDR3 nucleotides read TGTGCCAGCAGCTTAGGACTAGCGGGAGGCCCCAGCTCCTACGAGCAGTACTTC. Protein: CASSLGLAGGPSSYEQYF.

Only a few counts were recorded for this clone. The V and J genes are TRBV5-1 and TRBJ2-7; 9 positions match TRBD2. With 4 bases clipped from V and 6 bases from J, the junction kept 11 bases outside the gene matches. The CDR3 has 15 residues. CDR1 SGHRS and CDR2 YFSETQ come from the germline V gene. This CDR3 reads CASSGEPGLASEQYF. CDR3 bases: TGCGCCAGCAGCGGGGAACCGGGACTAGCATCCGAGCAGTACTTC.

The chain combines TRBV30 with TRBJ2-3, with TRBD2 matching over 13 bases. With V trimmed by 4 bases and J by 2 bases, 6 bases remained unmatched. The germline V gene encodes CDR1 GTSNPN and CDR2 SVGIG (reference sequence). The CDR3 spans 16 residues. Here the CDR3 reads CAWNPGLAGVTDTQYF. For the CDR3, the DNA is TGTGCCTGGAACCCCGGACTAGCGGGAGTCACAGATACGCAGTATTTT.

This rearrangement joins TRBV19 to TRBJ2-7; a weak D match, TRBD2 (5 bases). CDR3 size: 15 residues. CDR1 and CDR2 (germline): LNHDA, SQIVND (reference sequence). V was pared by 4 bases and J by 5 bases, with 18 bases between. DNA for the CDR3: TGTGCCAGTAGTAGAAGCGCCCCGGCGGAGGACGAGCAGTACTTC. Protein sequence: CASSRSAPAEDEQYF.

The chain carries TRBV19 and TRBJ2-6, with 9 positions matching TRBD1. This CDR3 has 20 amino acids. Trimming at V came to 4 bases and at J to 0 bases, leaving 13 bases not matched to a gene. Looked up from germline, CDR1 is LNHDA and CDR2 is SQIVND (reference sequence). The CDR3, as DNA: TGTGCCAGTAGTACATCCCGGGACAGGGTAGGGCGCTCTGGGGCCAACGTCCTGACTTTC. Protein: CASSTSRDRVGRSGANVLTF.

The V and J genes are TRBV5-1 and TRBJ2-7; 13 bases fit TRBD2. The germline V gene has CDR1 SGHRS and CDR2 YFSETQ. J lost 7 bases, V lost 4 bases, and 11 bases had no gene match. This CDR3 spans 16 amino acids. The CDR3 is CASSPEGGLAGVEQYF. CDR3 DNA: TGCGCCAGCAGCCCGGAGGGCGGACTAGCGGGAGTAGAGCAGTACTTC.

V is TRBV11-2 and J is TRBJ1-5; the match to TRBD1 covers 8 bases. Germline assignment: CDR1 SGHAT and CDR2 FQNNGV. The CDR3 covers 15 residues. Trimming took 5 bases from V and 5 from J; bases not matched to a gene: 8. The CDR3 loop is CASSRTGTSDQPQHF. The CDR3 nucleotides read TGTGCCAGCAGCCGGACAGGGACATCGGATCAGCCCCAGCATTTT.

The CDR3 loop reads CASSIAQNTGELFF. In DNA form, the CDR3 reads TGTGCCAGTAGTATTGCACAGAACACCGGGGAGCTGTTTTTT. The J gene is TRBJ2-2, the V gene TRBV19; D gene ambiguous. V was shortened by 3 bases and J by 1 base, with 6 bases between the two germline ends. The germline V gene encodes CDR1 LNHDA and CDR2 SQIVND (reference sequence). CDR3 size: 14 residues.

The table lists this clone with a count of one. CDR3 amino acids: CASSPQGANEKLFF. The CDR3 DNA follows: TGCGCCAGCAGCCCTCAGGGTGCTAATGAAAAACTGTTTTTT. The chain has TRBV5-1 and TRBJ1-4, with D maybe TRBD1 (5 bases). The germline CDR1 and CDR2 sequences are SGHRS and YFSETQ. The V end lost 4 bases, the J end lost 3 bases, and 10 bases lay between the germline ends. The CDR3 is 14 amino acids.

The chain couples TRBV10-3 to TRBJ2-5; perhaps TRBD1 as D (6 bases). With 6 bases removed from V and 1 base from J, the gap between germline ends came to 9 bases. Germline V gives CDR1 ENHRY, CDR2 SYGVKD. The CDR3 is 13 residues long. CDR3 coding DNA: TGTGCCATCAGCAGGGGATTCCAAGAGACCCAGTACTTC. Its protein product is CAISRGFQETQYF.

In its sample, this clone was seen a few times. The CDR3 DNA sequence: TGTGCCAGCAGCAGAGATTATAGGTTCAGGAGGGATGAGGAGACCCAGTACTTC. Residues: CASSRDYRFRRDEETQYF. The chain employs TRBV21-1 and TRBJ2-5; the table's D call TRBD2 went unverified against the DNA. TRBV21-1 is classified as a pseudogene. The CDR3 loop spans 18 amino acids.

This clone was recorded a few times. The gene calls are TRBV6-2 or TRBV6-3 and TRBJ1-5; 8 nucleotides line up with TRBD1. The CDR3 has 15 residues. V gave up 5 bases and J gave up 3 bases; unmatched junction bases: 6. Germline assignment: CDR1 MNHEY and CDR2 SVGEGT. This chain's CDR3 is CASSRTGINNQPQHF. The CDR3 DNA sequence: TGTGCCAGCAGTCGGACAGGGATCAACAATCAGCCCCAGCATTTT.

V and J are TRBV6-1 and TRBJ2-7; a possible D gene is TRBD1 (6 bases). Germline V lookup: CDR1 MNHNS, CDR2 SASEGT. The CDR3 runs 14 residues. With 3 bases removed from V and 1 base from J, the gap between germline ends came to 10 bases. The CDR3 DNA is TGTGCCAGCAGTGATACAGGGTCGTCCTACGAGCAGTACTTC. Protein sequence: CASSDTGSSYEQYF.

The chain's CDR3 is CASSQGRGFGPQHF. CDR3 nucleotides: TGCGCCAGCAGCCAAGGGCGAGGTTTCGGGCCCCAGCATTTT. The chain recombines TRBV4-3 with TRBJ1-5; no firm D call. CDR3 length equals 14 residues. Germline lookup yields CDR1 LGHNA and CDR2 YSLEER. V lost 1 base, J lost 9 bases, and 13 bases lay in between.

V and J are TRBV5-4 and TRBJ1-4; no reliable D call. Trimming cost V 0 bases and J 8 bases, with 11 bases left between them. This CDR3 is 14 amino acids long. Looked up from germline, CDR1 is SGHNT and CDR2 is YYREEE (reference sequence). The CDR3 coding sequence is TGTGCCAGCAGCTTGGGCCCGGAGTGGGAAAAACTGTTTTTT. Translation gives CASSLGPEWEKLFF. Supplemented by reference TRBV5-4 and TRBJ1-4, the full variable domain reads ETGVTQSPTHLIKTRGQQVTLRCSSQSGHNTVSWYQQALGQGPQFIFQYYREEENGRGNFPPRFSGLQFPNYSSELNVNALELDDSALYLCASSLGPEWEKLFFGSGTQLSVL.

This clone was counted a single time. The chain employs TRBV10-1 and TRBJ2-5, with 12 bases aligning to TRBD2. Germline-derived CDR1 and CDR2 are WNHNN and SYGVQD (reference sequence). The CDR3 extends over 16 amino acids. J was trimmed by 4 bases and V by 6 bases; bases with no gene match: 9. The DNA for the CDR3 is TGCGCCAGCAGAACCGGGACTAGCGGGTGGCGAGAGACCCAGTACTTC. Its protein product is CASRTGTSGWRETQYF.

This sequence joins TRBV6-1 and TRBJ1-6, with TRBD1 matching 8 bases. J gave up 2 bases and V 3 bases, and 3 bases lay outside the gene matches. Germline CDR1 is MNHNS and CDR2 is SASEGT. The CDR3 runs to 16 residues. CDR3 coding DNA: TGTGCCAGCAGTGACCTGGGACAGGCCTATAATTCACCCCTCCACTTT. It yields the protein CASSDLGQAYNSPLHF.